This T cell receptor (beta chain) was observed in a study of cytomegalovirus exposure and HLA in healthy donors. Whole-study findings and limits: Later on, a genetic analysis was performed. It linked a missense variant in DCLRE1C with V- and J-gene trimming of TCR beta.

Trimming pared 4 bases from V and 1 base from J, leaving 8 bases between. This CDR3 comprises 14 residues. Germline CDR1 reads SGHRS; CDR2 reads YFSETQ. Vbeta (60) and Jbeta (13) primers were used in the PCR. Data came from immunoSEQ multiplex PCR; TCRdb stores just in-frame clones and leaves some out. The sample records approximately 150,000 clones, less than 85% being singletons. As concerns this clone: Its antigen is unknown.

Sequencing was carried out using PBMCs. This rearrangement joins TRBV5-1 to TRBJ2-2, with unresolved D. This clonotype was sampled from a man aged 60 to 75 in good health and CMV-seronegative. The CDR3 protein is CASSLKKNTGELFF. The CDR3 DNA is TGCGCCAGCAGCCTTAAAAAGAACACCGGGGAGCTGTTTTTT.